A single sample gave rise to the 21 T cell receptor beta chains below, sequenced in a study of Tregs in tolerant kidney transplant recipients. Assay used: immunoSEQ multiplex PCR; TCRdb lists only in-frame clones, some missing. Its table lists around 32,000 clones. Mixed chimerism was transient after nonmyeloablative marrow transplants from related graft donors. Sequencing was performed on CD4+ T cells from blood (PBMCs), taken 24 months after the transplant. Source of these receptors: a human patient who received a combined kidney and bone marrow transplant. Certain T cells may be donor cells from the graft.

CDR3 sequence reads: CASSIAHLDRAREAFF. The CDR3 bases that were read are TGTGCCAGTAGTATAGCCCACCTGGACAGGGCACGTGAA. The rearrangement uses TRBV19 and TRBJ1-1; 8 bases map to TRBD1. The read comes to an end 3 residues before the CDR3 does, leaving the germline J gene to fill in the end. This CDR3 has 16 amino acids. Trimming removed 1 base from V and 7 bases from J; junction bases left unmatched: 11. Germline V CDR1 and CDR2: LNHDA, SQIVND (reference sequence).

Details on this clone: The CDR3 is cut off 3 residues early in the read; its end comes from the germline J gene. The J gene is TRBJ1-6, the V gene TRBV20-1; D unclear. Germline assignment: CDR1 DFQATT and CDR2 SNEGSKA (reference sequence). V was trimmed by 3 bases and J by 5 bases, leaving 11 bases between them. This CDR3 comprises 14 residues. The sequenced CDR3 bases are TGCAGTGCTAGGGTCAGGCAGAATAATTCACCC. Translated, it gives CSARVRQNNSP. From start to end, the CDR3 is CSARVRQNNSPLHF.

With respect to this clone: Coverage ceases 3 residues before the CDR3 finishes, and the germline J gene fills in the end. The chain carries TRBV4-2 and TRBJ2-7; TRBD1 might be the D (6 bases). Looked up from germline, CDR1 is LGHNA and CDR2 is YNFKEQ. The V end lost 4 bases, the J end lost 2 bases, and 12 bases lay between the germline ends. The CDR3 has 14 amino acids. The CDR3 DNA, read in part, is TGTGCCAGCAGCCCGGGGACATTCGCCTACGAG. It is translated as CASSPGTFAYE. The full CDR3 protein is CASSPGTFAYEQYF.

Details on this clone: The CDR3 is cut off 3 residues early in the read; its end comes from the germline J gene. The rearrangement links TRBV7-2 to TRBJ2-7, with D perhaps assigned TRBD1 or TRBD2 (6 bases each). The CDR3 extends over 12 amino acids. V was pared by 4 bases and J by 6 bases, with 10 bases between. Germline assignment: CDR1 SGHTA and CDR2 FQGNSA. The chain's CDR3 is CASSSGGGEQYF. The sequenced part of the CDR3 DNA is TGTGCCAGCAGCTCCGGAGGGGGCGAG.

Concerning this clone itself: The read ends 3 residues before the CDR3 terminus; that terminus is restored from the germline J gene. The J gene is TRBJ1-1, the V gene TRBV14; D uncertain. The CDR3 has 12 amino acids. With 6 bases removed from V and 1 base from J, the gap between germline ends came to 6 bases. The V gene's germline CDR1 is SGHDN and CDR2 FVKESK. This chain's CDR3 is CASRIQNTEAFF. Incomplete CDR3 DNA: TGTGCCAGCAGAATCCAGAACACTGAA.

As to this clone: The read ends 3 residues before the CDR3 terminus; that terminus is restored from the germline J gene. The J gene is TRBJ2-3, the V gene TRBV20-1, with 9 positions matching TRBD2. The CDR3 is 14 residues long. Trimming removed 3 bases from V and 6 bases from J; junction bases left unmatched: 7. Germline CDR1 reads DFQATT; CDR2 reads SNEGSKA (reference sequence). The covered CDR3 bases are TGCAGTGCTAGTAGGAGCGGGGGGACCGATACG. Amino acids: CSASRSGGTDT. The full CDR3 protein reads CSASRSGGTDTQYF.

As to this clone: Read data end 3 residues before the CDR3 end; the end is taken from the germline J gene. The genes are TRBV7-6 and TRBJ2-5; D gene unclear. Germline CDR1 SGHVS, CDR2 FNYEAQ. The CDR3 covers 14 residues. V lost 2 bases, J lost 0 bases, and 7 bases lay in between. The CDR3 loop reads CASSLRAYQETQYF. Partial CDR3 DNA: TGTGCCAGCAGCTTAAGGGCTTACCAAGAGACC.

Worth noting for this clone: The CDR3 is cut off 3 residues early in the read; its end comes from the germline J gene. This sequence joins TRBV7-9 and TRBJ2-1, with unresolved D. The CDR3 contains 15 residues. Trimming shortened V by 5 bases and J by 0 bases, and 11 bases separated the two germline ends. The germline V gene encodes CDR1 SEHNR and CDR2 FQNEAQ (reference sequence). The DNA read from the CDR3 is TGTGCCAGCAGCCTGATGCGGAGCTCCTACAATGAG. Protein sequence: CASSLMRSSYNE. The whole CDR3 sequence is CASSLMRSSYNEQFF. Full variable domain (missing parts from reference TRBV7-9 and TRBJ2-1): DTGVSQNPRHKITKRGQNVTFRCDPISEHNRLYWYRQTLGQGPEFLTYFQNEAQLEKSRLLSDRFSAERPKGSFSTLEIQRTEQGDSAMYLCASSLMRSSYNEQFFGPGTRLTVL.

Note on this clone: The read stops 3 residues short of the end of the CDR3; the missing end is completed from the germline J gene. V gene TRBV19 combines with J gene TRBJ1-1; 10 nucleotides match TRBD1. The junction had 2 bases not matched to a gene; V was cut back by 6 bases and J by 1 base. Germline-derived CDR1 and CDR2 are LNHDA and SQIVND (reference sequence). This CDR3 region has 14 residues. The CDR3 is CASRDRGGNTEAFF. CDR3 DNA, as far as it was read: TGTGCCAGTAGGGACAGGGGGGGGAACACTGAA. Supplemented by reference TRBV19 and TRBJ1-1, the full variable domain reads DGGITQSPKYLFRKEGQNVTLSCEQNLNHDAMYWYRQDPGQGLRLIYYSQIVNDFQKGDIAEGYSVSREKKESFPLTVTSAQKNPTAFYLCASRDRGGNTEAFFGQGTRLTVV.

About this clone itself: Coverage ceases 3 residues before the CDR3 finishes, and the germline J gene fills in the end. This chain connects TRBV30 to TRBJ2-5, with 12 nucleotides matching TRBD2. CDR1 is GTSNPN, CDR2 SVGIG, per germline (reference sequence). The CDR3 extends over 17 amino acids. Losses at the gene ends were 5 bases for V and 5 bases for J; bases not matched to a gene: 15. The CDR3 loop is CAWGASASGRAGETQYF. CDR3 DNA (partial): TGTGCCTGGGGGGCCTCGGCTAGCGGGAGGGCCGGGGAGACC.

The CDR3 bases that were read are TGCAGTGCTAGAGATCCCCGAAGCGGGAGCGTCTATGAG. Its protein product is CSARDPRSGSVYE. The CDR3 reads in full as CSARDPRSGSVYEQFF. The chain links TRBV20-1 to TRBJ2-1; 8 bases are shared with TRBD2. The sequenced fragment ends 3 residues before the CDR3 boundary, so the rest is inferred from the germline J gene. Germline CDR1 DFQATT, CDR2 SNEGSKA (reference sequence). The J segment lost 8 bases and the V segment lost 0 bases, leaving 12 bases of the junction unmatched. The CDR3 extends over 16 amino acids.

As for this clone: The read halts 3 residues ahead of the CDR3 end, with the missing end drawn from the germline J gene. The gene calls are TRBV4-1 and TRBJ1-4, with D possibly TRBD1 on 5 matching bases. Germline CDR1 is MGHRA and CDR2 is YSYEKL. The CDR3 totals 17 residues. V was pared by 0 bases and J by 0 bases, with 11 bases between. Partial CDR3 DNA: TGCGCCAGCAGCCAAGATCCGGGGGATGCAACTAATGAAAAA. This translates into CASSQDPGDATNEK. From start to end, the CDR3 is CASSQDPGDATNEKLFF.

Notes on this clone: The read falls 3 residues short of the CDR3 end, and the missing part is taken from the germline J gene. The chain combines TRBV7-9 with TRBJ1-2; D not certain. Trimming cost V 5 bases and J 4 bases, with 8 bases left between them. The germline V gene encodes CDR1 SEHNR and CDR2 FQNEAQ (reference sequence). There are 12 residues in the CDR3. CDR3 DNA, as far as it was read: TGTGCCAGCAGCGGCGGGATCTATGGC. Protein sequence: CASSGGIYG. In full, the CDR3 is CASSGGIYGYTF.

Points on this clone: Coverage ceases 3 residues before the CDR3 finishes, and the germline J gene fills in the end. The rearrangement uses TRBV20-1 and TRBJ2-1; weak D call: TRBD1 (6 bases). This CDR3 spans 14 amino acids. From germline, CDR1 is DFQATT and CDR2 SNEGSKA (reference sequence). V was trimmed by 3 bases and J by 4 bases, leaving 13 bases between them. The CDR3 is CSARGGGPYNEQFF. The sequenced CDR3 bases are TGCAGTGCTAGGGGTGGGGGCCCTTACAATGAG.

Points on this clone: Sequencing ends 3 residues short of the CDR3 end; the germline J gene provides the rest. V and J are TRBV13 and TRBJ2-1; D is perhaps TRBD2 (5 bases). This CDR3 has 15 amino acids. CDR1 is PRHDT, CDR2 FYEKMQ, per germline (reference sequence). V lost 5 bases to trimming and J lost 7 bases, with 18 bases between them. The part of the CDR3 DNA that was read is TGTGCCAGCAGCACTAGACTACCCGGTAAGAATGAG. Amino acids: CASSTRLPGKNE. The whole CDR3 reads CASSTRLPGKNEQFF.

Details on this clone: The DNA ends 3 residues before the CDR3 does, and the rest of the CDR3 is filled in from the germline J gene. The V call is TRBV20-1, the J call TRBJ1-3, with D unresolved. Per germline, CDR1 DFQATT and CDR2 SNEGSKA (reference sequence). The germline V and J ends were trimmed by 0 bases and 0 bases, with 9 bases remaining between them. The CDR3 is 15 residues long. This CDR3 reads CSARDAGFSGNTIYF. The DNA read from the CDR3 is TGCAGTGCTAGAGATGCGGGGTTCTCTGGAAACACC.

About this clone itself: The missing CDR3 end, 3 residues past where the read stops, is filled in from the germline J gene. The chain employs TRBV30 and TRBJ1-1, with D possibly TRBD1 on 6 matching bases. V lost 5 bases and J 0 bases, leaving 10 bases between the germline ends. CDR1 and CDR2 (germline): GTSNPN, SVGIG (reference sequence). This CDR3 comprises 13 residues. CDR3 amino acids: CAWRTGMNTEAFF. Incomplete CDR3 DNA: TGTGCCTGGCGTACAGGGATGAACACTGAA. The full variable domain, in which reference TRBV30 and TRBJ1-1 provide the parts outside the CDR3, is SQTIHQWPATLVQPVGSPLSLECTVEGTSNPNLYWYRQAAGRGLQLLFYSVGIGQISSEVPQNLSASRPQDRQFILSSKKLLLSDSGFYLCAWRTGMNTEAFFGQGTRLTVV.

In regard to this clone: The CDR3 end is not reached by the read, which stops 3 residues before it; the germline J gene fills it in. V is TRBV11-2 and J is TRBJ2-7, with D perhaps TRBD2 (7 bases). The CDR3 is 15 residues long. The V gene's germline CDR1 is SGHAT and CDR2 FQNNGV. The V end lost 10 bases, the J end lost 3 bases, and 22 bases lay between the germline ends. The CDR3 sequence is CANDGGPRLVYEQYF. The part of the CDR3 DNA that was read is TGTGCCAACGACGGGGGGCCCCGGCTTGTCTACGAG.

About this clone: The CDR3 end is not reached by the read, which stops 3 residues before it; the germline J gene fills it in. V gene TRBV19 combines with J gene TRBJ2-2, with D perhaps TRBD2 (5 bases). The length of the CDR3 is 15 residues. Germline V lookup: CDR1 LNHDA, CDR2 SQIVND (reference sequence). Trimming left V 4 bases short and J 6 bases short, with 15 bases between. CDR3 sequence reads: CASSRRAPGSGELFF. Incomplete CDR3 DNA: TGTGCCAGTAGTAGAAGGGCACCGGGGTCCGGGGAG.

Comments on this clone: The sequence runs out 3 residues before the end of the CDR3; the remainder is reconstructed from the germline J gene. V is TRBV5-4 and J is TRBJ2-4; 8 bases match TRBD2. This CDR3 has 16 amino acids. Germline CDR1 reads SGHNT; CDR2 reads YYREEE (reference sequence). Trimming took 3 bases from V and 2 from J; bases not matched to a gene: 7. The sequenced part of the CDR3 DNA is TGTGCCAGCAGCTCCCCGGGGGGGGAGTCCAAAAACATT. It yields the protein CASSSPGGESKNI. The whole CDR3 sequence reads CASSSPGGESKNIQYF.

Comment on this clone: The read ends 3 residues shy of where the CDR3 ends; the end is completed using the germline J gene. V usage is TRBV5-1 and J usage is TRBJ2-5, with D possibly being TRBD2 (6 bases). The germline V gene has CDR1 SGHRS and CDR2 YFSETQ. The V end was cut by 4 bases, the J end by 1 base, with 14 bases between. There are 15 residues in the CDR3. The sequenced part of the CDR3 DNA is TGCGCCAGCAGCCCCCCCTTGGGGGGCCAAGAGACC. As protein: CASSPPLGGQET. The entire CDR3 protein reads CASSPPLGGQETQYF.